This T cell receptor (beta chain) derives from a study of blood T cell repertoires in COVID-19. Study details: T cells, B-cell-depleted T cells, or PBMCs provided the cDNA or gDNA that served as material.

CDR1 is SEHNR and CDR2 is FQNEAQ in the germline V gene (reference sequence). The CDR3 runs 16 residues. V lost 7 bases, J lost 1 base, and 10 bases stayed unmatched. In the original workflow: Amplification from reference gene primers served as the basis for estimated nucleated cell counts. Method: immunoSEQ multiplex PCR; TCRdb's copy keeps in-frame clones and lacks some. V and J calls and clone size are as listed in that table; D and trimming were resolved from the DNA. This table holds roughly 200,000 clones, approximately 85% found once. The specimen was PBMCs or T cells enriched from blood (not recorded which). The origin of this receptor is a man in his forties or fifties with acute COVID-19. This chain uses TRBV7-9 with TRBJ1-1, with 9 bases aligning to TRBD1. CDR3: CASKIWTGAQNTEAFF. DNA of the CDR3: TGTGCCAGCAAAATATGGACAGGGGCCCAGAACACTGAAGCTTTCTTT.